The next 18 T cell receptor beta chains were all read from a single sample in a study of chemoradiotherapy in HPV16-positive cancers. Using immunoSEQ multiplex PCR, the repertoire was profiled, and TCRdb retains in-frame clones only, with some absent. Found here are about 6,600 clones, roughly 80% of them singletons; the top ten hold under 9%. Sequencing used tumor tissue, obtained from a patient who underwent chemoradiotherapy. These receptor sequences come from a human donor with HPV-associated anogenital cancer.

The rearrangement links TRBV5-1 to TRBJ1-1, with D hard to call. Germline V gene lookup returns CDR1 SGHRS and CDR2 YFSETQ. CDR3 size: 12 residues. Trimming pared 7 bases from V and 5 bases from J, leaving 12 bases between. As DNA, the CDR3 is TGCGCCAGCGCCCTGGGAGGGACTGAAGCTTTCTTT. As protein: CASALGGTEAFF. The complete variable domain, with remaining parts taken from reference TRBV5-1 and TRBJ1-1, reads KAGVTQTPRYLIKTRGQQVTLSCSPISGHRSVSWYQQTPGQGLQFLFEYFSETQRNKGNFPGRFSGRQFSNSRSEMNVSTLELGDSALYLCASALGGTEAFFGQGTRLTVV.

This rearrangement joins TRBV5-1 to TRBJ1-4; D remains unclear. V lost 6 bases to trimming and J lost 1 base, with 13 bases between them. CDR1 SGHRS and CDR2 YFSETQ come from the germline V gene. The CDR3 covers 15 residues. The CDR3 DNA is TGCGCCAGCACCGCGGGGAGAGGAACTAATGAAAAACTGTTTTTT. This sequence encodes CASTAGRGTNEKLFF.

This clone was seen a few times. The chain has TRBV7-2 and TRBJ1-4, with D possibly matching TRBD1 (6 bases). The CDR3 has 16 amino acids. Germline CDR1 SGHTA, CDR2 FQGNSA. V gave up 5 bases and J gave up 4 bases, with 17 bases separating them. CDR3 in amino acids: CASSPGTGSDNEKLFF. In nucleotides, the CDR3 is TGTGCCAGCAGCCCGGGAACAGGGAGTGATAATGAAAAACTGTTTTTT.

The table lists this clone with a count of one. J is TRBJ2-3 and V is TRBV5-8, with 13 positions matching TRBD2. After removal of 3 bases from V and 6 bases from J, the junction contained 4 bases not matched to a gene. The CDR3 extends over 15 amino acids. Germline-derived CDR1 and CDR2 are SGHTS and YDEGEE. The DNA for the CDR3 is TGTGCCAGCAGCTGGGGACTAGCGGGATCCGATACGCAGTATTTT. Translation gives CASSWGLAGSDTQYF.

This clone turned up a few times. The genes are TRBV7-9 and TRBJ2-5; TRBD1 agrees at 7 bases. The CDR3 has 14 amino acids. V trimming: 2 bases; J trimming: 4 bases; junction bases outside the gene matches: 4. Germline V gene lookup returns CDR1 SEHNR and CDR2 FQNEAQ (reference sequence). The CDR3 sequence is CASSLKGAGETQYF. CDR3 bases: TGTGCCAGCAGCTTAAAGGGGGCAGGAGAGACCCAGTACTTC.

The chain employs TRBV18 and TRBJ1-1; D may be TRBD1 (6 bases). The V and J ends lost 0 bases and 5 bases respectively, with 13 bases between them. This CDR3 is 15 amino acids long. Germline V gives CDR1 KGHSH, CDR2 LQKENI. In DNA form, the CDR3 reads TGTGCCAGCTCACCACCGAGGGGGACGCGGACTGAAGCTTTCTTT. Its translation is CASSPPRGTRTEAFF.

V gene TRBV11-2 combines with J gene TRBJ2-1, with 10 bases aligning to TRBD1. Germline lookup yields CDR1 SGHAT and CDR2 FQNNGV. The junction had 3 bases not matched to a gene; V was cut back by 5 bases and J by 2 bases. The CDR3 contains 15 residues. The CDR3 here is CASSRGTGAYNEQFF. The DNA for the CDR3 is TGTGCCAGCAGCCGTGGGACAGGGGCCTACAATGAGCAGTTCTTC.

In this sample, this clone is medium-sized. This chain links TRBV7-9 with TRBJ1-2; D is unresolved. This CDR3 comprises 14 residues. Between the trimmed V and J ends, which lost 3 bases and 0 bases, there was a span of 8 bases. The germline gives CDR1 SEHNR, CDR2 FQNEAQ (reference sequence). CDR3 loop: CASSLRKANYGYTF. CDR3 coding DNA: TGTGCCAGCAGCTTGCGGAAAGCTAACTATGGCTACACCTTC.

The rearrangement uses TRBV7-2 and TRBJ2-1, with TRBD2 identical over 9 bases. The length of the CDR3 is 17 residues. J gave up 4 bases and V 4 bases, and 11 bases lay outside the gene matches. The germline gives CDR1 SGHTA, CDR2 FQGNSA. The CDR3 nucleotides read TGTGCCAGCAGCTCCACGAGCGGGGGGCAGTATTACAATGAGCAGTTCTTC. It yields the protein CASSSTSGGQYYNEQFF.

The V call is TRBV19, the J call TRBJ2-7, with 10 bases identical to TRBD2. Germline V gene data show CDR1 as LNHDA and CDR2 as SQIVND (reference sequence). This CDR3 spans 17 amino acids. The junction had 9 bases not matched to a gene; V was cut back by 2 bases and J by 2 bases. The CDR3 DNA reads TGTGCCAGTAGTATAAGGAGCAGCGGGAGGGCCCCCTACGAGCAGTACTTC. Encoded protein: CASSIRSSGRAPYEQYF.

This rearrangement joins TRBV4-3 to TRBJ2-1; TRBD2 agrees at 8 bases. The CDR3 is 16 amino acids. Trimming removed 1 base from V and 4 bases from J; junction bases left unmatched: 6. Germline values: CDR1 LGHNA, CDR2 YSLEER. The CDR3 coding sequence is TGCGCCAGCAGCCAAGGACGGGGGGGCAGATACAATGAGCAGTTCTTC. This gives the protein CASSQGRGGRYNEQFF.

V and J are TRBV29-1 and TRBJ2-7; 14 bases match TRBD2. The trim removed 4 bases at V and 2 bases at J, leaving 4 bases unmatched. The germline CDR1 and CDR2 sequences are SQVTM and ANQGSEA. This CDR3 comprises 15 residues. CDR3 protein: CSVAGLAGGTYEQYF. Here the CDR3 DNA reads TGCAGCGTTGCTGGACTAGCGGGGGGAACCTACGAGCAGTACTTC.

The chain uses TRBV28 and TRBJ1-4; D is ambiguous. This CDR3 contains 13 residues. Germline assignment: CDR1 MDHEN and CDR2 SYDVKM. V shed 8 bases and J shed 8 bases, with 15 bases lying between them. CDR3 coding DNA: TGTGCCAGCGCCAGCCCTAATGCGGAAAAACTGTTTTTT. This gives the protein CASASPNAEKLFF. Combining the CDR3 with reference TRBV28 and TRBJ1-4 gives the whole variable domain DVKVTQSSRYLVKRTGEKVFLECVQDMDHENMFWYRQDPGLGLRLIYFSYDVKMKEKGDIPEGYSVSREKKERFSLILESASTNQTSMYLCASASPNAEKLFFGSGTQLSVL.

DNA for the CDR3: TGTGCCAGCAGCGTGGGGCCCGGGGGACTAGCGGGAGTAGTGAGGACACACAATGAGCAGTTCTTC. This encodes CASSVGPGGLAGVVRTHNEQFF. The chain joins TRBV9 to TRBJ2-1, with 14 bases fitting TRBD2. Per the germline V gene, CDR1 is SGDLS and CDR2 is YYNGEE. V dropped 2 bases and J dropped 5; count of bases not matched to a gene: 21. This CDR3 has 22 amino acids.

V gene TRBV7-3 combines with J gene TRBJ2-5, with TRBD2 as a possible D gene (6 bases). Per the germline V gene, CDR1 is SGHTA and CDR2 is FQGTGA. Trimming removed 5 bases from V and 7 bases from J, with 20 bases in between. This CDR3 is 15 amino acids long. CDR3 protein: CASSPRPGEPGTQYF. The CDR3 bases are TGTGCCAGCAGCCCCCGCCCGGGAGAACCCGGGACCCAGTACTTC.

Here the CDR3 reads CATTGSRSTDTQYF. The CDR3 bases are TGTGCCACCACAGGGTCGCGGTCCACAGATACGCAGTATTTT. The chain links TRBV18 to TRBJ2-3; maybe TRBD1 (6 bases). V lost 10 bases and J 2 bases, leaving 16 bases between the germline ends. The CDR3 contains 14 residues. Germline CDR1 is KGHSH and CDR2 is LQKENI.

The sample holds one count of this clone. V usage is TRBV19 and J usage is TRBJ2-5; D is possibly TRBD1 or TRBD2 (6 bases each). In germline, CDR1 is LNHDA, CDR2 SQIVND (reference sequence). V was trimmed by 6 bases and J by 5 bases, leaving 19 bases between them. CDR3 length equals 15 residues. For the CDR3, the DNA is TGTGCCAGTAGCTTAGAAGGGGGGCTTCTGGAGACCCAGTACTTC. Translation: CASSLEGGLLETQYF.

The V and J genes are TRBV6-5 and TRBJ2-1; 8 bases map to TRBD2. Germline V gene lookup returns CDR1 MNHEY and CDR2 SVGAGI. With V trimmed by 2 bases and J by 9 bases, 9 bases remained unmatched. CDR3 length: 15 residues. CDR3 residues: CASSYVFTAGGEQFF. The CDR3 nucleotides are TGTGCCAGCAGTTACGTGTTCACCGCGGGAGGTGAGCAGTTCTTC.